The T cell receptor beta chain under discussion was sequenced for a study of T cell responses to AZD1222 COVID-19 vaccine. About the study: Pooling covered second doses at about 4 or about 12 weeks.

Notes on the study in general: Of the AZD1222 recipients, only 5 or 6 were seropositive at baseline. Researchers report vaccine-associated CD4 TCRs spanning spike, with dominance at 160-218 and 743-854.

V shed 3 bases and J 3 bases; nucleotides not matched to a gene: 11. CDR3 length equals 17 residues. The germline V gene has CDR1 MNHNS and CDR2 SASEGT. With respect to this clone: What it recognizes is unknown.

Clones were sequenced by immunoSEQ multiplex PCR, and TCRdb holds only the in-frame ones, with some missing. The repertoire consists of around 99,000 clones, with about 90% occurring once and the leading ten covering 4.5% to 6.5%. The sequence was obtained from an adult in good health. The rearrangement uses TRBV6-1 and TRBJ2-1; 7 bases agree with TRBD1. The source was peripheral blood, collected on day 0 of AZD1222 vaccination. The CDR3 region is CASSDLNRGLNYNEQFF. DNA for the CDR3: TGTGCCAGCAGTGACCTCAACAGGGGCCTAAACTACAATGAGCAGTTCTTC.